The 22 T cell receptor beta chains listed next were all sequenced from one sample in a study of control samples from healthy donors and cancer patients. Here immunoSEQ multiplex PCR was the method, and the copy in TCRdb shows in-frame clones only, minus some. The table has about 140,000 clones, 80% to 90% seen once. The sequenced sample consisted of blood. The receptors were sampled from a man between 18 and 29 years old in good health.

J is TRBJ2-1 and V is TRBV12-3 or TRBV12-4; D possibly corresponds to TRBD1 (6 bases). V shed 1 base and J shed 6 bases, with 7 bases lying between them. This CDR3 has 13 residues. For the CDR3, the DNA is TGTGCCAGCAGTTTAGAAGGGGGCAATGAGCAGTTCTTC. Protein product: CASSLEGGNEQFF.

The V and J genes are TRBV7-2 and TRBJ2-5, with no clear D. The germline CDR1 and CDR2 sequences are SGHTA and FQGNSA. V was pared by 1 base and J by 7 bases, with 16 bases between. This CDR3 has 15 residues. CDR3 protein: CASSLESVARVTQYF. CDR3 nucleotides: TGTGCCAGCAGCTTAGAAAGTGTGGCCCGGGTGACCCAGTACTTC.

There are a few counts of this clone. The sample holds other DNA sequences that translate to the same CDR3. This chain joins TRBV11-2 and TRBJ1-6; no definite D call. Trimming removed 5 bases from V and 7 bases from J, with 6 bases in between. CDR1 and CDR2 (germline): SGHAT, FQNNGV. The CDR3 is 12 residues long. CDR3 nucleotides: TGTGCCAGCAGCCTCAGAAATTCACCCCTCCACTTT. This codes for CASSLRNSPLHF.

The CDR3: CASSRTRDRDSGANVLTF. The DNA for the CDR3 is TGTGCCAGCAGCCGAACTCGGGACAGGGACTCCGGGGCCAACGTCCTGACTTTC. The chain links TRBV4-2 to TRBJ2-6; 9 bases fit TRBD1. This CDR3 has 18 amino acids. CDR1 and CDR2 from the germline V gene are LGHNA and YNFKEQ. Losses at the gene ends were 4 bases for V and 4 bases for J; bases not matched to a gene: 11.

The V and J genes are TRBV11-2 and TRBJ2-5, with TRBD2 matching over 12 bases. CDR1 and CDR2 from the germline V gene are SGHAT and FQNNGV. The CDR3 runs to 15 residues. J lost 5 bases, V lost 1 base, and 2 bases had no gene match. The CDR3 is CASSLVLAGGETQYF. The CDR3 nucleotides read TGTGCCAGCAGCTTAGTGCTAGCGGGGGGGGAGACCCAGTACTTC.

The chain carries TRBV5-1 and TRBJ2-1, with D possibly TRBD2 on 5 matching bases. Trimming shortened V by 5 bases and J by 0 bases, and 15 bases separated the two germline ends. CDR3 length equals 16 residues. The V gene's germline CDR1 is SGHRS and CDR2 YFSETQ. The chain's CDR3 is CASRTTRASSYNEQFF. DNA for the CDR3: TGCGCCAGCAGAACCACTAGGGCTTCCTCCTACAATGAGCAGTTCTTC.

The V gene is TRBV10-3, the J gene TRBJ2-1; tentative D call: TRBD2 (5 bases). The CDR3 loop spans 13 amino acids. The V end lost 0 bases, the J end lost 11 bases, and 11 bases lay between the germline ends. CDR1 and CDR2 from the germline V gene are ENHRY and SYGVKD. CDR3 loop: CAISESGVSKQFF. CDR3 bases: TGTGCCATCAGTGAGTCGGGAGTTAGCAAGCAGTTCTTC.

This clone was counted only a few times. The V and J genes are TRBV5-6 and TRBJ2-3; D is tentatively TRBD1 or TRBD2 (5 bases each). This CDR3 contains 16 residues. Germline V gene data show CDR1 as SGHDT and CDR2 as YYEEEE. V lost 4 bases and J lost 6, with 21 bases in between. Written as DNA, the CDR3 is TGTGCCAGCAGCGTGGTAGCAACGGGGACCCGGGATACGCAGTATTTT. Translated: CASSVVATGTRDTQYF.

This chain joins TRBV29-1 and TRBJ2-3; D tentatively reads TRBD1 or TRBD2 (6 bases each). The germline CDR1 and CDR2 sequences are SQVTM and ANQGSEA. The CDR3 contains 11 residues. The ends were cut back, 4 bases at V and 11 bases at J, with 13 bases in the middle. CDR3 in DNA: TGCAGCGTTGCCGAGGGGGGAGTGCAGTATTTT. This encodes CSVAEGGVQYF.

V usage is TRBV18 and J usage is TRBJ2-7; 12 bases map to TRBD2. The V gene's germline CDR1 is KGHSH and CDR2 LQKENI. V gave up 0 bases and J gave up 7 bases; unmatched junction bases: 7. The CDR3 is 16 amino acids. CDR3 sequence (DNA): TGTGCCAGCTCACCACCGGCTAGCGGGGGGGCGTCTGAGCAGTACTTC. This sequence encodes CASSPPASGGASEQYF.

DNA for the CDR3: TGTGCCAGCAGCTTGGGGGCGGTGGGAGCTAACTATGGCTACACCTTC. Translating it yields CASSLGAVGANYGYTF. The chain combines TRBV5-4 with TRBJ1-2; no definite D call. Germline CDR1 SGHNT, CDR2 YYREEE (reference sequence). The CDR3 spans 16 residues. The V gene lost 0 bases and the J gene lost 0 bases, with 12 bases spanning the gap.

The sample holds one count of this clone. V usage is TRBV19 and J usage is TRBJ2-1; D might be TRBD1 or TRBD2, each matching 5 bases. CDR1 LNHDA and CDR2 SQIVND come from the germline V gene (reference sequence). This CDR3 has 14 residues. V lost 4 bases and J 1 base, leaving 8 bases between the germline ends. In nucleotides, the CDR3 is TGTGCCAGTAGTAATGGGGGTTCCTACAATGAGCAGTTCTTC. It yields the protein CASSNGGSYNEQFF.

The chain employs TRBV28 and TRBJ1-2; D remains ambiguous. V gave up 2 bases and J gave up 4 bases, with 8 bases separating them. Germline V lookup: CDR1 MDHEN, CDR2 SYDVKM. There are 13 residues in the CDR3. The chain's CDR3 is CASSLTQRYGYTF. As DNA, the CDR3 is TGTGCCAGCAGTTTAACCCAGCGCTATGGCTACACCTTC.

The J gene is TRBJ1-5, the V gene TRBV13; TRBD1 matches 9 bases. This CDR3 has 15 amino acids. CDR1 is PRHDT, CDR2 FYEKMQ, per germline (reference sequence). Unmatched junction bases numbered 1, after V lost 2 bases and J lost 2 bases. The CDR3 reads CASSLRTGGNQPQHF. CDR3 bases: TGTGCCAGCAGCTTAAGGACAGGGGGCAATCAGCCCCAGCATTTT.

DNA of the CDR3: TGTGCCAGTAGTATACGTCAGAACACTGAAGCTTTCTTT. Translating it yields CASSIRQNTEAFF. The chain has TRBV19 and TRBJ1-1; no definite D call. Per germline, CDR1 LNHDA and CDR2 SQIVND (reference sequence). V lost 2 bases and J 1 base, leaving 5 bases between the germline ends. The CDR3 totals 13 residues.

The CDR3 reads CASRGRVVAGELFF. CDR3 DNA: TGTGCCAGCAGAGGACGTGTAGTCGCCGGGGAGCTGTTTTTT. The rearrangement links TRBV25-1 to TRBJ2-2; D is uncertain. The CDR3 consists of 14 residues. CDR1 is MGHDK, CDR2 SYGVNS, per germline. The germline V and J ends were trimmed by 6 bases and 6 bases, with 14 bases remaining between them. The full variable domain, rest sourced from reference TRBV25-1 and TRBJ2-2, is EADIYQTPRYLVIGTGKKITLECSQTMGHDKMYWYQQDPGMELHLIHYSYGVNSTEKGDLSSESTVSRIRTEHFPLTLESARPSHTSQYLCASRGRVVAGELFFGEGSRLTVL.

This chain uses TRBV28 with TRBJ1-5; no clear D. Germline assignment: CDR1 MDHEN and CDR2 SYDVKM. V lost 5 bases and J 6 bases, leaving 17 bases between the germline ends. The CDR3 spans 15 residues. The chain's CDR3 is CASSPRGNRGQPQHF. The CDR3, as DNA: TGTGCCAGCAGTCCACGTGGTAATCGGGGTCAGCCCCAGCATTTT.

The rearrangement links TRBV12-5 to TRBJ2-5, with a possible D match to TRBD2 (5 bases). Germline CDR1 is LGHNT and CDR2 is FRNRAP. V dropped 4 bases and J dropped 4 bases, with 7 bases sitting between them. CDR3 length equals 12 residues. The CDR3: CASGSEGETQYF. The CDR3 DNA reads as TGTGCTAGTGGTTCCGAGGGAGAGACCCAGTACTTC.

The chain carries TRBV6-5 and TRBJ1-5; D may be TRBD1 (5 bases). Germline CDR1 MNHEY, CDR2 SVGAGI. This CDR3 contains 12 residues. CDR3 protein: CAAGLSNQPQHF. The CDR3 DNA reads TGTGCAGCAGGGCTTAGCAATCAGCCCCAGCATTTT.

The sample holds one count of this clone. V gene TRBV5-1 combines with J gene TRBJ2-1; 7 bases match TRBD1. V lost 6 bases to trimming and J lost 0 bases; unmatched junction nucleotides: 9. CDR1 and CDR2 from the germline V gene are SGHRS and YFSETQ. This CDR3 comprises 16 residues. Here the CDR3 reads CASTDTTGSSYNEQFF. DNA of the CDR3: TGCGCCAGCACCGATACGACAGGGAGCTCCTACAATGAGCAGTTCTTC. The full variable domain, with the rest looked up from reference TRBV5-1 and TRBJ2-1, is KAGVTQTPRYLIKTRGQQVTLSCSPISGHRSVSWYQQTPGQGLQFLFEYFSETQRNKGNFPGRFSGRQFSNSRSEMNVSTLELGDSALYLCASTDTTGSSYNEQFFGPGTRLTVL.

The V call is TRBV2, the J call TRBJ1-2; the D is unclear. Germline CDR1 and CDR2: SNHLY and FYNNEI. The length of the CDR3 is 12 residues. V lost 3 bases and J 10 bases, leaving 12 bases between the germline ends. CDR3 protein: CASSEGSWDYTF. The DNA for the CDR3 is TGTGCCAGCAGTGAGGGGAGTTGGGACTACACCTTC.

The V gene is TRBV12-3 or TRBV12-4, the J gene TRBJ2-7; no clear D gene. The V and J ends lost 2 bases and 7 bases respectively, with 6 bases between them. This CDR3 comprises 11 residues. The CDR3 loop reads CASSLLDEQYF. DNA of the CDR3: TGTGCCAGCAGTTTACTGGATGAGCAGTACTTC.